The 23 T cell receptor beta chains in this list originate from one sample, sequenced in a study of control samples from healthy donors and cancer patients (dated by TCRdb to 2020 to 2021). Libraries were prepared through the immunoSEQ multiplex PCR assay. The immuneACCESS repertoire file appears here via TCRdb, limited to in-frame rearrangements. These files lack a portion of the clones; in checked studies, under half of the deficit traces to unresolved V genes, and the cause of the others is not known. The sample includes about 250,000 clones, with about four fifths observed a single time. Jointly, the top ten make up 13% of the sample. Sequenced input: PBMCs. The receptors originated from a woman between 55 and 75 years old with lung cancer.

This rearrangement joins TRBV5-4 to TRBJ2-7; D assignment may be TRBD1 or TRBD2 (6 bases each). This CDR3 is 14 amino acids long. Germline V CDR1 and CDR2: SGHNT, YYREEE (reference sequence). With 2 bases removed from V and 6 bases from J, the gap between germline ends came to 15 bases. The CDR3 reads CASSFDWGAGEQYF. In DNA form, the CDR3 reads TGTGCCAGCAGCTTCGATTGGGGGGCGGGCGAGCAGTACTTC.

The chain uses TRBV4-2 and TRBJ1-6; tentatively, D is TRBD1 (5 bases). The CDR3 has 16 amino acids. V was clipped by 1 base and J by 2 bases, with 9 bases between them. Per germline, CDR1 LGHNA and CDR2 YNFKEQ. CDR3 sequence (DNA): TGTGCCAGCAGCCAAGGTTCACAGGCCTATAATTCACCCCTCCACTTT. Translating gives CASSQGSQAYNSPLHF.

With regard to this clone: Other DNA sequences of this sample code for an identical CDR3. V usage is TRBV6-5 and J usage is TRBJ1-2, with 7 positions matching TRBD1. This CDR3 is built from 13 residues. J was trimmed by 2 bases and V by 5 bases; bases with no gene match: 2. Germline V gene lookup returns CDR1 MNHEY and CDR2 SVGAGI. For the CDR3, the DNA is TGTGCCAGCAGTCCGGACAGGAACTATGGCTACACCTTC. Its protein is CASSPDRNYGYTF.

The V gene is TRBV3-1 (or the pseudogene TRBV3-2), the J gene TRBJ2-2; D gene unclear. The V and J ends lost 4 bases and 7 bases respectively, with 10 bases between them. The CDR3 is made up of 13 amino acids. Germline V lookup: CDR1 LGHDT, CDR2 YNNKEL (reference sequence). The CDR3 DNA reads TGTGCCAGCAGCCTGAGAGGTCTCGGGGAGCTGTTTTTT. This gives the protein CASSLRGLGELFF.

This clone was observed a single time. This chain connects TRBV5-1 to TRBJ2-3, with D tentatively TRBD1 (6 bases). The germline CDR1 and CDR2 sequences are SGHRS and YFSETQ. The CDR3 loop spans 14 amino acids. V was shortened by 2 bases and J by 5 bases, with 12 bases between the two germline ends. CDR3 sequence reads: CASSFRPGEDTQYF. DNA for the CDR3: TGCGCCAGCAGCTTCAGGCCAGGGGAAGATACGCAGTATTTT.

This clone was seen a handful of times. V usage is TRBV3-1 (or the pseudogene TRBV3-2) and J usage is TRBJ2-7; TRBD2 aligns across 13 bases. The germline V gene encodes CDR1 LGHDT and CDR2 YNNKEL (reference sequence). This CDR3 region has 17 residues. Trimming removed 4 bases from V and 2 bases from J; junction bases left unmatched: 8. CDR3 nucleotide sequence: TGTGCCAGCAGCCGCCGGACTAGCGGGAGTGGAACCTACGAGCAGTACTTC. Protein product: CASSRRTSGSGTYEQYF.

The chain employs TRBV27 and TRBJ1-2, with 8 bases aligning to TRBD1. This CDR3 contains 15 residues. From germline, CDR1 is MNHEY and CDR2 SMNVEV (reference sequence). V was pared by 1 base and J by 2 bases, with 3 bases of the junction left unmatched. CDR3: CASSLYPGGNYGYTF. CDR3 DNA sequence: TGTGCCAGCAGTTTATATCCAGGGGGCAACTATGGCTACACCTTC.

The chain has TRBV2 and TRBJ1-2, with D perhaps TRBD1 (5 bases). Deletions cut 5 bases from V and 4 bases from J, with 14 bases between. The germline V gene has CDR1 SNHLY and CDR2 FYNNEI. The CDR3 covers 14 residues. The CDR3 loop is CASSWDPTFYGYTF. CDR3 nucleotide sequence: TGTGCCAGCAGTTGGGACCCAACCTTCTATGGCTACACCTTC.

V and J are TRBV20-1 and TRBJ1-2; D remains ambiguous. V shed 3 bases and J shed 0 bases, with 11 bases lying between them. The V gene's germline CDR1 is DFQATT and CDR2 SNEGSKA (reference sequence). The CDR3 is 14 residues long. DNA of the CDR3: TGCAGTGCTAGTGAGGGTGGGGCTAACTATGGCTACACCTTC. Its translation: CSASEGGANYGYTF.

The rearrangement links TRBV12-3 or TRBV12-4 to TRBJ2-1, with D uncertain. The CDR3 is 13 residues long. V lost 1 base and J 4 bases, leaving 5 bases between the germline ends. As DNA, the CDR3 is TGTGCCAGCAGTTTAGTCTCTTACAATGAGCAGTTCTTC. It translates to CASSLVSYNEQFF.

The CDR3 region has the DNA TGTGCCAGCAGTTGGACAGGACGAAATGAAAAACTGTTTTTT. It translates to CASSWTGRNEKLFF. The chain uses TRBV27 and TRBJ1-4, with 7 bases lining up with TRBD1. The trim removed 4 bases at V and 5 bases at J, leaving 4 bases unmatched. The CDR3 spans 14 residues. CDR1 MNHEY and CDR2 SMNVEV come from the germline V gene (reference sequence).

The chain links TRBV7-3 to TRBJ2-1, with TRBD1 identical over 7 bases. With 4 bases clipped from V and 9 bases from J, the junction kept 6 bases outside the gene matches. This CDR3 has 13 amino acids. Germline V gene data show CDR1 as SGHTA and CDR2 as FQGTGA. The CDR3 region is CASSSSSGGEQFF. DNA of the CDR3: TGTGCCAGCAGCTCATCTTCAGGGGGTGAGCAGTTCTTC.

This chain joins TRBV28 and TRBJ1-1; D gene uncertain. In germline, CDR1 is MDHEN, CDR2 SYDVKM. The CDR3 totals 14 residues. Trimming left V 6 bases short and J 3 bases short, with 14 bases between. The CDR3 nucleotides read TGTGCCAGCAGCAGCTCATTACGGGACACTGAAGCTTTCTTT. Translation gives CASSSSLRDTEAFF.

In this sample, this clone turned up once. The gene calls are TRBV2 and TRBJ2-7, with D perhaps TRBD1 (6 bases). This CDR3 comprises 11 residues. CDR1 is SNHLY and CDR2 is FYNNEI in the germline V gene. The V gene lost 7 bases and the J gene lost 5 bases, with 9 bases spanning the gap. CDR3 DNA: TGTGCCAGCAACAGGGACCACGAGCAGTACTTC. Translating it yields CASNRDHEQYF. Based on the CDR3 plus reference TRBV2 and TRBJ2-7, the full variable domain is EPEVTQTPSHQVTQMGQEVILRCVPISNHLYFYWYRQILGQKVEFLVSFYNNEISEKSEIFDDQFSVERPDGSNFTLKIRSTKLEDSAMYFCASNRDHEQYFGPGTRLTVT.

The chain uses TRBV2 and TRBJ2-1; a weak D match, TRBD1 (5 bases). Trimming cost V 2 bases and J 1 base, with 12 bases left between them. Germline V gene sequence: CDR1 SNHLY, CDR2 FYNNEI. CDR3 length: 16 residues. The chain's CDR3 is CASSERGYSSYNEQFF. The DNA for the CDR3 is TGTGCCAGCAGTGAAAGGGGCTATTCTTCCTACAATGAGCAGTTCTTC.

This clone was counted between two and nine times. This chain links TRBV3-1 (or the pseudogene TRBV3-2) with TRBJ2-1; tentatively, D is TRBD1 or TRBD2 (5 bases each). V dropped 4 bases and J dropped 2 bases, with 21 bases sitting between them. CDR3 length: 18 residues. From germline, CDR1 is LGHDT and CDR2 YNNKEL (reference sequence). The DNA for the CDR3 is TGTGCCAGCAGCCCAAACGGGCACCCCGGGACGCCCTACAATGAGCAGTTCTTC. It encodes CASSPNGHPGTPYNEQFF.

The chain joins TRBV7-9 to TRBJ1-1, with 8 bases matching TRBD1. The CDR3 length is 14 residues. Per germline, CDR1 SEHNR and CDR2 FQNEAQ (reference sequence). V gave up 2 bases and J gave up 5 bases; unmatched junction bases: 4. Written as DNA, the CDR3 is TGTGCCAGCAGCTTAAATCAGGGGGCGACTGAAGCTTTCTTT. This codes for CASSLNQGATEAFF.

The chain links TRBV6-2 or TRBV6-3 to TRBJ1-2; no clear D gene. This CDR3 has 12 amino acids. The germline V and J ends were trimmed by 5 bases and 8 bases, with 12 bases remaining between them. Germline values: CDR1 MNHEY, CDR2 SVGEGT. The CDR3 reads CASSGGPRGYTF. The CDR3, as DNA: TGTGCCAGCAGTGGAGGGCCGAGGGGCTACACCTTC.

This clone was found once. CDR3 sequence reads: CAWTGNNYGYTF. For the CDR3, the DNA is TGTGCCTGGACCGGGAACAACTATGGCTACACCTTC. The chain is built from TRBV30 and TRBJ1-2; D is unresolved. This CDR3 region has 12 residues. CDR1 is GTSNPN and CDR2 is SVGIG in the germline V gene (reference sequence). V lost 4 bases, J lost 2 bases, and 8 bases lay in between.

The CDR3, as DNA: TGTGCCACCAGTGATTTGGGTGGCGGGCCGTCGAGAGAGACCCAGTACTTC. It translates to CATSDLGGGPSRETQYF. The chain couples TRBV24-1 to TRBJ2-5; the D gene is possibly TRBD2 (5 bases). The V gene lost 0 bases and the J gene lost 4 bases, with 17 bases spanning the gap. The CDR3 has 17 amino acids. From germline, CDR1 is KGHDR and CDR2 SFDVKD.

This chain links TRBV9 with TRBJ1-2; weak D call: TRBD1 (6 bases). V was pared by 2 bases and J by 10 bases, with 9 bases between. CDR1 is SGDLS, CDR2 YYNGEE, per germline. The CDR3 covers 11 residues. DNA of the CDR3: TGTGCCAGCAGCGTTAACAGGGACTACACCTTC. Translating it yields CASSVNRDYTF.

This clone was recorded a few times. This chain joins TRBV10-2 and TRBJ2-1, with D unresolved. V was shortened by 4 bases and J by 4 bases, with 8 bases between the two germline ends. The CDR3 extends over 13 amino acids. Germline lookup yields CDR1 WSHSY and CDR2 SAAADI. The CDR3 DNA is TGCGCCAGCAGTGTTGGGATTTACAATGAGCAGTTCTTC. Translated, it gives CASSVGIYNEQFF.

V usage is TRBV29-1 and J usage is TRBJ2-2; D is ambiguous. Germline assignment: CDR1 SQVTM and CDR2 ANQGSEA. This CDR3 has 12 residues. Trimming shortened V by 4 bases and J by 1 base, and 4 bases separated the two germline ends. CDR3 sequence: CSVGGNTGELFF. The CDR3 nucleotides are TGCAGCGTTGGGGGGAACACCGGGGAGCTGTTTTTT.